The 2 T cell receptor beta chains in this list originate from one sample, sequenced in a study of neurological immune-mediated disorders (dated by TCRdb to about 2019). Explained via the paper, the time point label denotes: technical triplicate 2. The method was 5' RACE. The listed sequencing device is Illumina HiSeq 2500. Using fastp trimming at Q25 and MiXCR clonotype assembly, TCRdb reanalyzed the public sequencing data and kept in-frame beta chains. Each entry merges the rows of one CDR3 protein and shows their most common DNA and genes. Recorded for this sample are 30,000 or so distinct CDR3 sequences; about 14% of them occurred a single time. Approximately 5.4% of the sample is held by the ten biggest clonotypes. The sample comprised CD4+ T cells from blood. These receptors were obtained from a female donor with HTLV-1-associated myelopathy (HAM/TSP).

This clonotype appeared many times. The V gene is TRBV7-2, the J gene TRBJ1-3; D unclear. V lost 7 bases and J 3 bases, leaving 16 bases between the germline ends. The CDR3 covers 15 residues. The germline gives CDR1 SGHTA, CDR2 FQGNSA. The DNA of the CDR3 is TGTGCCAGCACCTGGGGAGTTACCTTTGGAAACACCATATATTTT. Translated: CASTWGVTFGNTIYF.

For this clonotype: Given the absence of the conserved phenylalanine or tryptophan at the CDR3 end, a read error is likely. The chain employs TRBV15 and TRBJ2-7; D is perhaps TRBD2 (5 bases). This CDR3 contains 14 residues. Per germline, CDR1 LNHNV and CDR2 YYDKDF (reference sequence). Trimming took off 1 base at V and 2 bases at J, with 9 bases between the two ends. The CDR3 sequence is CATSRATGTYEQYI. The CDR3 bases are TGTGCCACCAGCAGAGCGACGGGGACCTACGAGCAGTACATC.